The 29 T cell receptor beta chains given below trace back to one sample, sequenced in a study of blood T cell repertoires in COVID-19. Sequenced by immunoSEQ multiplex PCR; TCRdb stores in-frame clones only, minus some. The profile shows roughly 100,000 clones, around 87% of them singletons. The source material was peripheral blood. These receptors were obtained from a woman in her 50s with COVID-19, enrolled during active disease.

The chain joins TRBV25-1 to TRBJ1-3, with 7 positions matching TRBD1. The length of the CDR3 is 16 residues. Germline V gene sequence: CDR1 MGHDK, CDR2 SYGVNS. The ends lost 4 bases at V and 0 bases at J; junction bases unmatched: 6. The CDR3: CASSGPTGPSGNTIYF. CDR3 bases: TGTGCCAGCAGTGGTCCGACAGGGCCCTCTGGAAACACCATATATTTT.

This chain links TRBV13 with TRBJ2-3, with 13 bases identical to TRBD2. Germline V lookup: CDR1 PRHDT, CDR2 FYEKMQ (reference sequence). CDR3 length: 16 amino acids. The V segment lost 3 bases and the J segment 0 bases; nucleotides outside the gene matches: 0. The DNA for the CDR3 is TGTGCCAGCAGCTTGGGACTAGCGGGGAGCACAGATACGCAGTATTTT. Translated: CASSLGLAGSTDTQYF. Variable domain in full (rest from reference TRBV13 and TRBJ2-3): AAGVIQSPRHLIKEKRETATLKCYPIPRHDTVYWYQQGPGQDPQFLISFYEKMQSDKGSIPDRFSAQQFSDYHSELNMSSLELGDSALYFCASSLGLAGSTDTQYFGPGTRLTVL.

This chain connects TRBV28 to TRBJ2-1, with D tentatively TRBD1 (6 bases). Germline V gene sequence: CDR1 MDHEN, CDR2 SYDVKM. The V and J ends lost 6 bases and 5 bases respectively, with 17 bases between them. This CDR3 has 15 amino acids. CDR3 bases: TGTGCCAGCAGCACCTTCAGGGGTTCGGACAATGAGCAGTTCTTC. It specifies CASSTFRGSDNEQFF.

The chain couples TRBV28 to TRBJ2-3, with TRBD2 matching 10 bases. This CDR3 has 15 amino acids. The V segment lost 5 bases and the J segment 5 bases; nucleotides outside the gene matches: 7. Germline V gene data show CDR1 as MDHEN and CDR2 as SYDVKM. The CDR3 spells CASSRAGGHKDTQYF. As DNA, the CDR3 is TGTGCCAGCAGTCGAGCGGGGGGGCATAAAGATACGCAGTATTTT. Combining the CDR3 with reference TRBV28 and TRBJ2-3 gives the whole variable domain DVKVTQSSRYLVKRTGEKVFLECVQDMDHENMFWYRQDPGLGLRLIYFSYDVKMKEKGDIPEGYSVSREKKERFSLILESASTNQTSMYLCASSRAGGHKDTQYFGPGTRLTVL.

CDR3 nucleotides: TGTGCCAGCAGCTTAGAGTTCGGGGTCCGGACTGAAGCTTTCTTT. Encoded protein: CASSLEFGVRTEAFF. V gene TRBV7-9 combines with J gene TRBJ1-1; D remains ambiguous. The CDR3 loop spans 15 amino acids. The ends were cut back, 1 base at V and 5 bases at J, with 14 bases in the middle. Per germline, CDR1 SEHNR and CDR2 FQNEAQ (reference sequence).

This chain uses TRBV19 with TRBJ1-6, with 8 bases lining up with TRBD1. The CDR3 sequence is 16 residues long. Per the germline V gene, CDR1 is LNHDA and CDR2 is SQIVND (reference sequence). Trimming at V came to 2 bases and at J to 5 bases, leaving 5 bases not matched to a gene. CDR3 nucleotides: TGTGCCAGTAGTATATCCGGGACAGGAAATAATTCACCCCTCCACTTT. Translating it yields CASSISGTGNNSPLHF.

This chain links TRBV11-2 with TRBJ2-5; D is unclear. The CDR3 runs 14 residues. Trimming removed 3 bases from V and 3 bases from J, with 11 bases in between. The germline V gene has CDR1 SGHAT and CDR2 FQNNGV. Here the CDR3 DNA reads TGTGCCAGCAGCTTTCCTAGGCAAGAAGAGACCCAGTACTTC. Protein product: CASSFPRQEETQYF.

The chain recombines TRBV4-2 with TRBJ2-5; D possibly corresponds to TRBD1 (5 bases). Germline V CDR1 and CDR2: LGHNA, YNFKEQ. The V and J ends lost 0 bases and 5 bases respectively, with 10 bases between them. This CDR3 has 14 amino acids. Here the CDR3 DNA reads TGTGCCAGCAGCCAAGATGGGGCTAGGGAGACCCAGTACTTC. Amino acid sequence: CASSQDGARETQYF.

This clone has just one count. The chain uses TRBV10-1 and TRBJ2-5, with 12 positions matching TRBD1. CDR1 is WNHNN and CDR2 is SYGVQD in the germline V gene (reference sequence). With 0 bases clipped from V and 5 bases from J, the junction kept 1 base outside the gene matches. The CDR3 extends over 15 amino acids. DNA of the CDR3: TGCGCCAGCAGTGAGTCAGGGACAGGGGGCGAGACCCAGTACTTC. Translating it yields CASSESGTGGETQYF.

The V gene is TRBV2, the J gene TRBJ2-5; 9 nucleotides align to TRBD2. Germline CDR1 reads SNHLY; CDR2 reads FYNNEI. The CDR3 sequence is 14 residues long. V trimming: 3 bases; J trimming: 5 bases; junction bases outside the gene matches: 4. For the CDR3, the DNA is TGTGCCAGCAGTGAGCGGGGGGGCTGGGAGACCCAGTACTTC. It yields the protein CASSERGGWETQYF.

This clone turned up a few times. The same CDR3 can be traced to other DNA sequences in this sample. This sequence joins TRBV11-2 and TRBJ1-1; 7 nucleotides align to TRBD1. The germline V gene encodes CDR1 SGHAT and CDR2 FQNNGV. The CDR3 length is 12 residues. The junction had 0 bases not matched to a gene; V was cut back by 1 base and J by 7 bases. The DNA for the CDR3 is TGTGCCAGCAGCTTAGGGACAGGTGAAGCTTTCTTT. It specifies CASSLGTGEAFF. The whole variable domain, remainder taken from reference TRBV11-2 and TRBJ1-1, is EAGVAQSPRYKIIEKRQSVAFWCNPISGHATLYWYQQILGQGPKLLIQFQNNGVVDDSQLPKDRFSAERLKGVDSTLKIQPAKLEDSAVYLCASSLGTGEAFFGQGTRLTVV.

The chain is built from TRBV27 and TRBJ1-5; D is unclear. The CDR3 contains 15 residues. Germline CDR1 and CDR2: MNHEY and SMNVEV (reference sequence). V was shortened by 5 bases and J by 7 bases, with 18 bases between the two germline ends. The CDR3 bases are TGTGCCAGCAGTAGCGAAGGCATCAATGTCCAGCCCCAGCATTTT. This encodes CASSSEGINVQPQHF.

The V gene is TRBV24-1, the J gene TRBJ1-1; 7 bases agree with TRBD1. CDR1 and CDR2 (germline): KGHDR, SFDVKD. J was trimmed by 9 bases and V by 2 bases; bases with no gene match: 5. The CDR3 has 13 amino acids. In DNA form, the CDR3 reads TGTGCCACCAGTGATTCCGGGACAGCGAAAGCTTTCTTT. Translated, it gives CATSDSGTAKAFF.

V is TRBV7-9 and J is TRBJ1-6, with D unclear. Germline V gene sequence: CDR1 SEHNR, CDR2 FQNEAQ (reference sequence). This CDR3 is 15 amino acids long. V was pared by 5 bases and J by 5 bases, with 13 bases between. CDR3 amino acids: CASSLAGLNNSPLHF. CDR3 in DNA: TGTGCCAGCAGCCTGGCAGGTTTAAATAATTCACCCCTCCACTTT.

V usage is TRBV25-1 and J usage is TRBJ2-7; 8 bases are shared with TRBD1. This CDR3 comprises 13 residues. V lost 4 bases and J lost 2; bases outside the gene matches: 1. From germline, CDR1 is MGHDK and CDR2 SYGVNS. The CDR3 loop is CASSGTGTYEQYF. The CDR3 DNA is TGTGCCAGCAGTGGGACAGGGACCTACGAGCAGTACTTC.

A few counts support this clone. This sequence joins TRBV4-3 and TRBJ2-3, with D possibly being TRBD2 (5 bases). The CDR3 length is 16 residues. V was pared by 4 bases and J by 8 bases, with 22 bases between. Germline V CDR1 and CDR2: LGHNA, YSLEER. The CDR3 loop reads CASSPAAYRGLGTQYF. CDR3 nucleotide sequence: TGCGCCAGCAGCCCGGCCGCCTACCGGGGTCTGGGTACGCAGTATTTT.

The chain is built from TRBV7-9 and TRBJ2-1; D not resolved. V lost 5 bases to trimming and J lost 5 bases, with 16 bases between them. Germline CDR1 is SEHNR and CDR2 is FQNEAQ (reference sequence). The CDR3 spans 15 residues. The CDR3 is CASSHTSNGHNEQFF. The DNA of the CDR3 is TGTGCCAGCAGCCACACATCCAATGGGCACAATGAGCAGTTCTTC.

This rearrangement joins TRBV9 to TRBJ2-2, with a possible D match to TRBD2 (6 bases). The CDR3 has 16 amino acids. The V gene's germline CDR1 is SGDLS and CDR2 YYNGEE. Trimming took 2 bases from V and 0 from J, leaving 11 bases between them. The CDR3 bases are TGTGCCAGCAGCGTGAGGCTAGCGTCGAACACCGGGGAGCTGTTTTTT. It specifies CASSVRLASNTGELFF.

The chain links TRBV27 to TRBJ2-5, with 7 bases aligning to TRBD2. Germline loops: CDR1 MNHEY, CDR2 SMNVEV (reference sequence). V lost 5 bases to trimming and J lost 5 bases; unmatched junction nucleotides: 5. CDR3 length: 13 residues. CDR3 DNA: TGTGCCAGCAGTGAACCCGGGGGGGAGACCCAGTACTTC. This gives the protein CASSEPGGETQYF.

The V call is TRBV19, the J call TRBJ1-1; D unresolved. The CDR3 is 16 amino acids. CDR1 is LNHDA and CDR2 is SQIVND in the germline V gene (reference sequence). V dropped 1 base and J dropped 0 bases, with 12 bases sitting between them. The CDR3 loop is CASSIVSGKMNTEAFF. CDR3 sequence (DNA): TGTGCCAGTAGTATAGTTTCGGGGAAAATGAACACTGAAGCTTTCTTT.

The chain recombines TRBV5-8 with TRBJ1-1; D remains unclear. CDR3 length: 13 amino acids. The ends were cut back, 2 bases at V and 2 bases at J, with 7 bases in the middle. Germline lookup yields CDR1 SGHTS and CDR2 YDEGEE. Here the CDR3 DNA reads TGTGCCAGCAGCTTCGCGGTTAACACTGAAGCTTTCTTT. Residues: CASSFAVNTEAFF. Filled out from reference TRBV5-8 and TRBJ1-1, the complete variable domain reads EAGVTQSPTHLIKTRGQQATLRCSPISGHTSVYWYQQALGLGLQFLLWYDEGEERNRGNFPPRFSGRQFPNYSSELNVNALELEDSALYLCASSFAVNTEAFFGQGTRLTVV.

The rearrangement links TRBV12-3 or TRBV12-4 to TRBJ1-1; maybe TRBD1 (5 bases). With 6 bases removed from V and 8 bases from J, the gap between germline ends came to 16 bases. The CDR3 is 13 amino acids. The CDR3 is CASSSRGFGEAFF. The CDR3, as DNA: TGTGCCAGCAGCTCTCGGGGGTTCGGGGAAGCTTTCTTT.

The chain links TRBV3-1 (or the pseudogene TRBV3-2) to TRBJ1-3; weak D call: TRBD1 (5 bases). V dropped 5 bases and J dropped 0 bases, with 11 bases sitting between them. From germline, CDR1 is LGHDT and CDR2 YNNKEL (reference sequence). The CDR3 sequence is 15 residues long. The CDR3 DNA sequence: TGTGCCAGCAGCAAAACGCAGGGCTCTGGAAACACCATATATTTT. Translating it yields CASSKTQGSGNTIYF.

The chain carries TRBV3-1 (or the pseudogene TRBV3-2) and TRBJ2-1; 11 positions match TRBD2. With V trimmed by 3 bases and J by 6 bases, 7 bases remained unmatched. CDR3 length: 16 amino acids. In germline, CDR1 is LGHDT, CDR2 YNNKEL (reference sequence). CDR3 in amino acids: CASSHLLSGGANEQFF. In DNA form, the CDR3 reads TGTGCCAGCAGCCACTTACTTAGCGGGGGGGCCAATGAGCAGTTCTTC.

In nucleotides, the CDR3 is TGTGCCAGCAGTTCTCCGCCAGGGGGAAGTGAAAAACTGTTTTTT. This gives the protein CASSSPPGGSEKLFF. This chain links TRBV6-2 or TRBV6-3 with TRBJ1-4, with 7 bases that match TRBD1. This CDR3 spans 15 amino acids. Looked up from germline, CDR1 is MNHEY and CDR2 is SVGEGT. The V segment lost 4 bases and the J segment 7 bases; nucleotides outside the gene matches: 9.

This clone was seen just once. The chain carries TRBV29-1 and TRBJ1-2; D perhaps matches TRBD1 (5 bases). CDR3 length equals 12 residues. The germline V gene has CDR1 SQVTM and CDR2 ANQGSEA. The V end lost 7 bases, the J end lost 6 bases, and 15 bases lay between the germline ends. The CDR3 region has the DNA TGCAGCGCCCTCCTCGACAGTAATGGCTACACCTTC. Its protein is CSALLDSNGYTF.

Only one count was recorded for this clone. The J gene is TRBJ2-3, the V gene TRBV6-1; weak D call: TRBD2 (5 bases). CDR3 length: 15 amino acids. V dropped 2 bases and J dropped 6 bases, with 15 bases sitting between them. Germline assignment: CDR1 MNHNS and CDR2 SASEGT. In DNA, the CDR3 is TGTGCCAGCAGTGAACCGGCCTCGTCTAGCGATACGCAGTATTTT. This encodes CASSEPASSSDTQYF.

The chain uses TRBV20-1 and TRBJ1-1; D is unclear. The germline CDR1 and CDR2 sequences are DFQATT and SNEGSKA (reference sequence). The CDR3 spans 11 residues. The ends were cut back, 5 bases at V and 6 bases at J, with 10 bases in the middle. Here the CDR3 DNA reads TGCAGTGCTCTAAGCACCCCTGAAGCTTTCTTT. Its protein product is CSALSTPEAFF.

The chain carries TRBV3-1 (or the pseudogene TRBV3-2) and TRBJ1-5, with unresolved D. Germline-derived CDR1 and CDR2 are LGHDT and YNNKEL (reference sequence). V was clipped by 1 base and J by 5 bases, with 12 bases between them. The CDR3 consists of 15 residues. The CDR3 region has the DNA TGTGCCAGCAGCCAAGGGACTTTTTTTGATCAGCCCCAGCATTTT. Residues: CASSQGTFFDQPQHF.